These 10 T cell receptor beta chains came from one sample sequenced in a study of T cells after yellow fever vaccination. TCRdb re-derived calls from the 5' RACE reads in MiXCR, one entry per CDR3 protein. Of some 300,000 distinct CDR3 sequences in the sample, less than 9.5% are singletons; the top ten hold 15% to 20%. The source was PBMCs, collected more than 40 days after the first yellow fever vaccination. All receptors come from a man between 18 and 35 years old who received the YFV17D yellow fever vaccine.

The rearrangement joins TRBV2 to TRBJ1-1; D is unclear. Germline CDR1 SNHLY, CDR2 FYNNEI. V lost 7 bases and J lost 1, with 13 bases in between. This CDR3 has 14 residues. CDR3 sequence (DNA): TGTGCCAGCACCGCAAATGGACGGAACACTGAAGCTTTCTTT. Translating it yields CASTANGRNTEAFF.

The table lists this clonotype with a few counts. The J gene is TRBJ1-2, the V gene TRBV12-3 or TRBV12-4; D remains ambiguous. There are 14 residues in the CDR3. The V end lost 10 bases, the J end lost 3 bases, and 18 bases lay between the germline ends. The CDR3 region is CATTSGTRDYGYTF. The CDR3 DNA reads TGTGCCACCACCTCTGGCACTAGGGACTATGGCTACACCTTC.

Many counts were recorded for this clonotype. The chain joins TRBV7-8 to TRBJ2-3, with D uncertain. V shed 0 bases and J shed 2 bases, with 6 bases lying between them. The CDR3 totals 14 residues. CDR1 is SGHVS and CDR2 is FQNEAQ in the germline V gene. Here the CDR3 reads CASSLAEATDTQYF. The DNA of the CDR3 is TGTGCCAGCAGCTTAGCAGAAGCCACAGATACGCAGTATTTT. Full variable domain (rest looked up from reference TRBV7-8 and TRBJ2-3): GAGVSQSPRYKVAKRGQDVALRCDPISGHVSLFWYQQALGQGPEFLTYFQNEAQLDKSGLPSDRFFAERPEGSVSTLKIQRTQQEDSAVYLCASSLAEATDTQYFGPGTRLTVL.

This chain connects TRBV29-1 to TRBJ1-2; 8 bases match TRBD1. The CDR3 is 12 residues long. Germline V gives CDR1 SQVTM, CDR2 ANQGSEA. J gave up 7 bases and V 6 bases, and 7 bases lay outside the gene matches. CDR3 loop: CSVPGGAGGYTF. CDR3 DNA: TGCAGCGTCCCAGGGGGCGCGGGTGGCTACACCTTC.

This clonotype came up a few times. The rearrangement links TRBV9 to TRBJ2-2, with no clear D. The CDR3 loop spans 12 amino acids. V lost 0 bases, J lost 6 bases, and 3 bases lay in between. The germline gives CDR1 SGDLS, CDR2 YYNGEE. The CDR3 DNA sequence: TGTGCCAGCAGCGTAGAGGCCGGGGAGCTGTTTTTT. Residues: CASSVEAGELFF.

This chain connects TRBV7-3 to TRBJ2-2, with TRBD2 identical over 12 bases. J lost 3 bases, V lost 5 bases, and 13 bases had no gene match. The germline CDR1 and CDR2 sequences are SGHTA and FQGTGA. The CDR3 spans 19 residues. DNA for the CDR3: TGTGCCAGCAGCCCAAGAGTACTAGCGGGGGGCTGGGACACCGGGGAGCTGTTTTTT. It yields the protein CASSPRVLAGGWDTGELFF.

The V and J genes are TRBV5-6 and TRBJ2-2; D might be TRBD1 or TRBD2, each matching 5 bases. Germline assignment: CDR1 SGHDT and CDR2 YYEEEE. The V gene lost 1 base and the J gene lost 4 bases, with 11 bases spanning the gap. The CDR3 contains 15 residues. Here the CDR3 DNA reads TGTGCCAGCAGCTTGTTGTCCGGGGCCACCGGGGAGCTGTTTTTT. Amino acid sequence: CASSLLSGATGELFF.

This clonotype was recorded a few times. The CDR3 sequence is CASSLVRGGLNTEAFF. The CDR3 nucleotides read TGCGCCAGCAGCTTGGTAAGGGGAGGTCTGAACACTGAAGCTTTCTTT. The chain recombines TRBV5-1 with TRBJ1-1; TRBD1 might be the D (5 bases). Germline-derived CDR1 and CDR2 are SGHRS and YFSETQ. There are 16 residues in the CDR3. V lost 0 bases, J lost 0 bases, and 12 bases lay in between. The whole variable domain, remainder taken from reference TRBV5-1 and TRBJ1-1, is KAGVTQTPRYLIKTRGQQVTLSCSPISGHRSVSWYQQTPGQGLQFLFEYFSETQRNKGNFPGRFSGRQFSNSRSEMNVSTLELGDSALYLCASSLVRGGLNTEAFFGQGTRLTVV.

The chain employs TRBV5-1 and TRBJ2-3; TRBD2 aligns across 8 bases. V lost 5 bases to trimming and J lost 0 bases; unmatched junction nucleotides: 8. CDR1 SGHRS and CDR2 YFSETQ come from the germline V gene. The CDR3 sequence is 16 residues long. The CDR3 loop is CASRFSGGPSTDTQYF. The CDR3 bases are TGCGCCAGCAGATTCAGCGGGGGACCTAGCACAGATACGCAGTATTTT.

The J gene is TRBJ1-2, the V gene TRBV12-3 or TRBV12-4, with D possibly TRBD1 on 6 matching bases. The V end was cut by 3 bases, the J end by 0 bases, with 11 bases between. The CDR3 has 15 residues. The DNA for the CDR3 is TGTGCCAGCAGTTTGCGGACAGTAGCTAACTATGGCTACACCTTC. Amino acids: CASSLRTVANYGYTF.